The 28 T cell receptor beta chains below were found in one sample sequenced in a study of blood T cell repertoires in COVID-19 (dated by TCRdb to the early 2020s). The library relied on the immunoSEQ multiplex PCR assay. Held by TCRdb, this immuneACCESS table contains in-frame sequences only and omits some clones. Under half of the omission traces to an unresolved V gene where checked; the cause of the rest is unknown. The sample has some 15,000 clones on record, 88% of them singletons. The ten largest clones add up to around 30% of the sample. The sample comprised peripheral blood. Every receptor here comes from a human donor in a cohort sampled during active COVID-19.

A note on this clone: Germline and junction disagree at one end, which may indicate a read error. This chain joins TRBV11-2 and TRBJ2-2, with D perhaps TRBD2 (6 bases). This CDR3 comprises 16 residues. CDR1 and CDR2 (germline): SGHAT, FQNNGV. CDR3 coding DNA: TGTGCCAGCAGCCTAGAGGTAGCGGAAATCACCGGGGAGCTGTTTTTT. Translated: CASSLEVAEITGELFF.

The chain employs TRBV7-8 and TRBJ2-7; 7 nucleotides line up with TRBD2. CDR3 size: 13 residues. With 3 bases clipped from V and 12 bases from J, the junction kept 11 bases outside the gene matches. Germline assignment: CDR1 SGHVS and CDR2 FQNEAQ. CDR3: CASSFATSERWYF. Written as DNA, the CDR3 is TGTGCCAGCAGCTTCGCTACTAGCGAGCGGTGGTACTTC.

This chain connects TRBV6-6 to TRBJ2-7, with 7 bases aligning to TRBD2. V was pared by 6 bases and J by 6 bases, with 14 bases of the junction left unmatched. CDR1 is MNHNY, CDR2 SVGAGI, per germline (reference sequence). There are 15 residues in the CDR3. CDR3 protein: CASSPWASGIGEQYF. The CDR3 DNA follows: TGTGCCAGCAGCCCTTGGGCTAGCGGAATCGGCGAGCAGTACTTC.

The chain joins TRBV5-5 to TRBJ2-5, with a tentative D call TRBD1 (5 bases). The V gene's germline CDR1 is SGHKS and CDR2 YYEKEE (reference sequence). The CDR3 covers 15 residues. V lost 5 bases and J 1 base, leaving 15 bases between the germline ends. CDR3 residues: CASSFDDSFQETQYF. The CDR3 DNA follows: TGTGCCAGCAGTTTCGACGACAGCTTCCAAGAGACCCAGTACTTC.

The chain combines TRBV29-1 with TRBJ1-2; 7 nucleotides align to TRBD1. Unmatched junction bases numbered 11, after V lost 6 bases and J lost 7 bases. The germline CDR1 and CDR2 sequences are SQVTM and ANQGSEA. CDR3 length: 13 amino acids. DNA for the CDR3: TGCAGCGTCCGCGCGACAGGGCTCGGTGGCTACACCTTC. This sequence encodes CSVRATGLGGYTF.

In its sample, this clone was seen a few times. V gene TRBV14 combines with J gene TRBJ1-1; D is undetermined. CDR3 size: 13 residues. Trimming left V 2 bases short and J 4 bases short, with 8 bases between. The V gene's germline CDR1 is SGHDN and CDR2 FVKESK. The CDR3 region has the DNA TGTGCCAGCAGCCAAAGTCCGCGCACTGAAGCTTTCTTT. Protein product: CASSQSPRTEAFF.

In DNA form, the CDR3 reads TGCGCCAGCAGCCGGAGTCTTCCCTCTTCCTATGGCTACACCTTC. Its protein product is CASSRSLPSSYGYTF. The rearrangement links TRBV4-3 to TRBJ1-2; no firm D call. The CDR3 contains 15 residues. V lost 4 bases and J lost 4, with 16 bases in between. Germline CDR1 LGHNA, CDR2 YSLEER.

This clone has only a few counts. For the CDR3, the DNA is TGTGCCAGCAGCCCCCGGGACAGGGGGTCCTACGAGCAGTACTTC. Translating it yields CASSPRDRGSYEQYF. The rearrangement links TRBV6-5 to TRBJ2-7, with 11 bases identical to TRBD1. From germline, CDR1 is MNHEY and CDR2 SVGAGI. V was pared by 6 bases and J by 1 base, with 5 bases of the junction left unmatched. This CDR3 region has 15 residues.

A single count supports this clone. The chain combines TRBV7-9 with TRBJ2-1, with 12 positions matching TRBD2. Germline lookup yields CDR1 SEHNR and CDR2 FQNEAQ (reference sequence). Trimming at V came to 5 bases and at J to 7 bases, leaving 15 bases not matched to a gene. CDR3 size: 18 residues. CDR3 sequence: CASSTPPGSSGRGNEQFF. The DNA for the CDR3 is TGTGCCAGCAGCACCCCTCCGGGGTCTAGCGGGAGGGGTAATGAGCAGTTCTTC. The full variable domain, with the rest looked up from reference TRBV7-9 and TRBJ2-1, is DTGVSQNPRHKITKRGQNVTFRCDPISEHNRLYWYRQTLGQGPEFLTYFQNEAQLEKSRLLSDRFSAERPKGSFSTLEIQRTEQGDSAMYLCASSTPPGSSGRGNEQFFGPGTRLTVL.

V usage is TRBV28 and J usage is TRBJ2-1; 9 positions agree with TRBD1. From germline, CDR1 is MDHEN and CDR2 SYDVKM. The V and J ends lost 6 bases and 4 bases, in that order; junction bases with no gene match: 7. The length of the CDR3 is 15 residues. DNA of the CDR3: TGTGCCAGCAGGACCCCCGGGACAGGGTACAATGAGCAGTTCTTC. Its protein is CASRTPGTGYNEQFF.

This clone was counted between two and nine times. The genes are TRBV19 and TRBJ2-7, with TRBD2 matching 8 bases. This CDR3 is built from 17 residues. V lost 6 bases and J lost 5; bases outside the gene matches: 18. From germline, CDR1 is LNHDA and CDR2 SQIVND (reference sequence). The CDR3 DNA follows: TGTGCCAGTAGCCCCCCGGGAGGGGACACCTCACCCCACGAGCAGTACTTC. The encoded protein is CASSPPGGDTSPHEQYF. The variable domain in full, completed from reference TRBV19 and TRBJ2-7, reads DGGITQSPKYLFRKEGQNVTLSCEQNLNHDAMYWYRQDPGQGLRLIYYSQIVNDFQKGDIAEGYSVSREKKESFPLTVTSAQKNPTAFYLCASSPPGGDTSPHEQYFGPGTRLTVT.

The gene calls are TRBV19 and TRBJ2-2; D is possibly TRBD2 (6 bases). This CDR3 spans 17 amino acids. V was clipped by 7 bases and J by 3 bases, with 21 bases between them. Germline loops: CDR1 LNHDA, CDR2 SQIVND (reference sequence). CDR3 region: CASTGETRGRYTGELFF. CDR3 nucleotides: TGTGCCAGTACTGGGGAGACTAGAGGCCGGTACACCGGGGAGCTGTTTTTT.

The chain carries TRBV24-1 and TRBJ2-7; tentatively, D is TRBD2 (6 bases). CDR3 length equals 15 residues. CDR1 is KGHDR and CDR2 is SFDVKD in the germline V gene. Between the trimmed V and J ends, which lost 4 bases and 3 bases, there was a span of 15 bases. The CDR3 region is CATSDASSGGYEQYF. DNA for the CDR3: TGTGCCACCAGTGACGCTTCCTCCGGGGGCTACGAGCAGTACTTC.

The CDR3 DNA follows: TGCGCCAGCAGCCGACGGACAGGGGGCTACGGGGCCAACGTCCTGACTTTC. This codes for CASSRRTGGYGANVLTF. V and J are TRBV5-1 and TRBJ2-6, with 11 bases identical to TRBD1. With 4 bases clipped from V and 4 bases from J, the junction kept 7 bases outside the gene matches. This CDR3 has 17 amino acids. Germline CDR1 is SGHRS and CDR2 is YFSETQ.

The rearrangement links TRBV5-1 to TRBJ2-3; weak D call: TRBD1 (6 bases). The CDR3 extends over 14 amino acids. The V gene's germline CDR1 is SGHRS and CDR2 YFSETQ. V was trimmed by 0 bases and J by 3 bases, leaving 8 bases between them. The CDR3 spells CASSLGTVTDTQYF. The CDR3 DNA is TGCGCCAGCAGCTTGGGGACAGTGACAGATACGCAGTATTTT. Full variable domain (rest looked up from reference TRBV5-1 and TRBJ2-3): KAGVTQTPRYLIKTRGQQVTLSCSPISGHRSVSWYQQTPGQGLQFLFEYFSETQRNKGNFPGRFSGRQFSNSRSEMNVSTLELGDSALYLCASSLGTVTDTQYFGPGTRLTVL.

The V gene is TRBV15, the J gene TRBJ1-4; D is perhaps TRBD1 (5 bases). V was clipped by 0 bases and J by 8 bases, with 16 bases between them. The CDR3 contains 16 residues. Germline CDR1 LNHNV, CDR2 YYDKDF (reference sequence). The CDR3 DNA sequence: TGTGCCACCAGCAGAGAGCGGGGGGTAACCTGGGAAAAACTGTTTTTT. This gives the protein CATSRERGVTWEKLFF. The entire variable domain, with the rest obtained from reference TRBV15 and TRBJ1-4, is as follows: DAMVIQNPRYQVTQFGKPVTLSCSQTLNHNVMYWYQQKSSQAPKLLFHYYDKDFNNEADTPDNFQSRRPNTSFCFLDIRSPGLGDTAMYLCATSRERGVTWEKLFFGSGTQLSVL.

The chain combines TRBV3-1 (or the pseudogene TRBV3-2) with TRBJ2-3, with 7 bases that match TRBD2. The CDR3 covers 15 residues. J was trimmed by 5 bases and V by 5 bases; bases with no gene match: 10. The germline V gene has CDR1 LGHDT and CDR2 YNNKEL (reference sequence). CDR3: CASSEGGAARDTQYF. The CDR3 nucleotides read TGTGCCAGCAGCGAGGGAGGGGCAGCACGAGATACGCAGTATTTT.

The genes are TRBV6-5 and TRBJ1-2; perhaps TRBD1 as D (5 bases). Trimming took off 8 bases at V and 4 bases at J, with 14 bases between the two ends. There are 13 residues in the CDR3. Germline CDR1 MNHEY, CDR2 SVGAGI. The CDR3 is CASRTGVPYGYTF. Here the CDR3 DNA reads TGTGCCAGCCGGACGGGGGTTCCCTATGGCTACACCTTC.

The gene calls are TRBV6-5 and TRBJ2-2; TRBD1 aligns across 7 bases. CDR3 length equals 13 residues. Germline V gene lookup returns CDR1 MNHEY and CDR2 SVGAGI. With 8 bases clipped from V and 6 bases from J, the junction kept 6 bases outside the gene matches. DNA of the CDR3: TGTGCCAGCTACAGGGGTGATGCCGGGGAGCTGTTTTTT. This encodes CASYRGDAGELFF.

The table lists this clone with a few counts. The rearrangement joins TRBV5-6 to TRBJ2-1; D gene ambiguous. V shed 0 bases and J shed 6 bases, with 10 bases lying between them. The length of the CDR3 is 14 residues. Per germline, CDR1 SGHDT and CDR2 YYEEEE. The DNA of the CDR3 is TGTGCCAGCAGCTTGGCGGTATTCCTCAATGAGCAGTTCTTC. It specifies CASSLAVFLNEQFF. The complete variable domain, with remaining parts taken from reference TRBV5-6 and TRBJ2-1, reads DAGVTQSPTHLIKTRGQQVTLRCSPKSGHDTVSWYQQALGQGPQFIFQYYEEEERQRGNFPDRFSGHQFPNYSSELNVNALLLGDSALYLCASSLAVFLNEQFFGPGTRLTVL.

CDR3 in amino acids: CASSLAGSTDTQYF. CDR3 nucleotides: TGTGCCAGCAGCTTAGCAGGGAGCACAGATACGCAGTATTTT. The genes are TRBV25-1 and TRBJ2-3; TRBD1 might be the D (5 bases). Looked up from germline, CDR1 is MGHDK and CDR2 is SYGVNS. This CDR3 spans 14 amino acids. Trimming stripped 6 bases from V and 0 bases from J, with 10 bases between.

This clone came up once. V is TRBV2 and J is TRBJ2-7, with D unresolved. Germline CDR1 is SNHLY and CDR2 is FYNNEI. Trimming stripped 2 bases from V and 0 bases from J, with 11 bases between. The CDR3 sequence is 15 residues long. CDR3 in DNA: TGTGCCAGCAGTGAAACAACGAACCCCTCCTACGAGCAGTACTTC. It specifies CASSETTNPSYEQYF.

V and J are TRBV6-2 or TRBV6-3 and TRBJ2-2; 9 nucleotides line up with TRBD1. The V and J ends lost 0 bases and 4 bases, in that order; junction bases with no gene match: 6. Germline V lookup: CDR1 MNHEY, CDR2 SVGEGT. The CDR3 runs to 17 residues. CDR3 residues: CASSYSTLTGGTGELFF. In DNA form, the CDR3 reads TGTGCCAGCAGTTACTCTACCCTGACAGGGGGCACCGGGGAGCTGTTTTTT.

This clone appeared a single time. The genes are TRBV5-1 and TRBJ1-5; TRBD1 agrees at 9 bases. Germline V gene lookup returns CDR1 SGHRS and CDR2 YFSETQ. This CDR3 contains 19 residues. The V and J ends lost 4 bases and 1 base, in that order; junction bases with no gene match: 15. The chain's CDR3 is CASSAGTGPNGGSNQPQHF. The CDR3 nucleotides are TGCGCCAGCAGCGCCGGGACAGGGCCAAATGGTGGGAGCAATCAGCCCCAGCATTTT.

The V and J genes are TRBV7-3 and TRBJ2-2; weak D call: TRBD2 (5 bases). This CDR3 region has 14 residues. V was pared by 4 bases and J by 6 bases, with 12 bases between. CDR1 is SGHTA and CDR2 is FQGTGA in the germline V gene. This CDR3 is CASSSSDLAGELFF. The DNA for the CDR3 is TGTGCCAGCAGCTCCTCGGACTTAGCCGGGGAGCTGTTTTTT.

Of note for this clone: Germline and junction disagree at one end, which may indicate a read error. The rearrangement uses TRBV3-1 (or the pseudogene TRBV3-2) and TRBJ1-1; D gene ambiguous. Germline CDR1 is LGHDT and CDR2 is YNNKEL (reference sequence). The CDR3 is 15 residues long. The DNA for the CDR3 is TGTGCCAGCAGCGAAGAGGGCCTGGGGAACACTGAAGCTTTCTTT. Translating gives CASSEEGLGNTEAFF.

The genes are TRBV10-2 and TRBJ2-2; D possibly corresponds to TRBD1 (5 bases). V lost 2 bases, J lost 1 base, and 8 bases lay in between. Germline values: CDR1 WSHSY, CDR2 SAAADI. This CDR3 is 15 amino acids long. CDR3 nucleotide sequence: TGCGCCAGCAGTGAGATTACAGGGAACACCGGGGAGCTGTTTTTT. It translates to CASSEITGNTGELFF.

This clone was seen more than once but under ten times. The chain employs TRBV4-1 and TRBJ1-5, with D unresolved. Germline V gives CDR1 MGHRA, CDR2 YSYEKL. V shed 3 bases and J shed 3 bases, with 9 bases lying between them. The CDR3 spans 14 residues. The CDR3 coding sequence is TGCGCCAGCAGCCATGCACAGCACAATCAGCCCCAGCATTTT. Amino acids: CASSHAQHNQPQHF.